The 26 T cell receptor beta chains reported below all come from one sample, sequenced in a study of early T cells in non-severe SARS-CoV-2 infection. TCRdb redid the calling of the 5' RACE reads with MiXCR, one entry per CDR3 protein. Of about 11,000 distinct CDR3 sequences listed, over 4% are singletons. Sequencing used whole blood. The receptors here all came from an adult who was a healthcare worker with PCR-confirmed SARS-CoV-2 infection or an uninfected control (not recorded which).

This clonotype was observed many times. V is TRBV5-1 and J is TRBJ2-2, with 8 bases lining up with TRBD1. CDR3 length equals 17 residues. Germline V CDR1 and CDR2: SGHRS, YFSETQ. After removal of 5 bases from V and 0 bases from J, the junction contained 9 bases not matched to a gene. CDR3 residues: CASRRDRTNANTGELFF. The CDR3 DNA reads TGCGCCAGCAGGCGGGACAGGACGAATGCGAACACCGGGGAGCTGTTTTTT. Filled out from reference TRBV5-1 and TRBJ2-2, the complete variable domain reads KAGVTQTPRYLIKTRGQQVTLSCSPISGHRSVSWYQQTPGQGLQFLFEYFSETQRNKGNFPGRFSGRQFSNSRSEMNVSTLELGDSALYLCASRRDRTNANTGELFFGEGSRLTVL.

This clonotype is deemed medium-sized. V is TRBV27 and J is TRBJ1-2; TRBD1 is a possible D gene (5 bases). V lost 3 bases, J lost 8 bases, and 13 bases lay in between. This CDR3 region has 13 residues. CDR1 MNHEY and CDR2 SMNVEV come from the germline V gene (reference sequence). Written as DNA, the CDR3 is TGTGCCAGCAGTTTCACAACAAGGGGAGGCTACACCTTC. Its translation is CASSFTTRGGYTF.

Regarding this clonotype: An end of the junction does not agree with germline; a read error may underlie this. The chain combines TRBV3-1 with TRBJ2-2, with 13 nucleotides matching TRBD2. Germline assignment: CDR1 LGHDT and CDR2 YNNKEL (reference sequence). The CDR3 runs to 18 residues. The CDR3 loop is CASSQERGLAGFTGELFF. The CDR3 DNA is TGTGCCAGCAGCCAAGAAAGGGGACTAGCGGGGTTCACCGGGGAGCTTTTTTTT.

This clonotype was counted only a few times. The chain couples TRBV3-1 to TRBJ1-5; TRBD1 is a possible D gene (6 bases). Trimming stripped 0 bases from V and 4 bases from J, with 19 bases between. CDR1 LGHDT and CDR2 YNNKEL come from the germline V gene (reference sequence). This CDR3 spans 18 amino acids. CDR3 in amino acids: CASSQDEGGLALNQPQHF. CDR3 DNA: TGTGCCAGCAGCCAAGATGAGGGGGGCTTGGCCCTTAATCAGCCCCAGCATTTT.

The sample holds many counts of this clonotype. This chain joins TRBV19 and TRBJ1-5; 7 bases fit TRBD1. CDR3 size: 14 residues. Germline CDR1 LNHDA, CDR2 SQIVND (reference sequence). The junction had 11 bases not matched to a gene; V was cut back by 6 bases and J by 9 bases. CDR3 amino acids: CASSLTGKGGPQHF. CDR3 bases: TGTGCCAGTAGCCTGACAGGGAAGGGCGGGCCCCAGCATTTT.

This clonotype counts as medium-sized. The chain recombines TRBV2 with TRBJ1-4; the D is unclear. The germline V gene has CDR1 SNHLY and CDR2 FYNNEI. V gave up 7 bases and J gave up 3 bases, with 15 bases separating them. The CDR3 loop spans 15 amino acids. This CDR3 reads CASTVDRGANEKLFF. In nucleotides, the CDR3 is TGTGCCAGCACCGTCGACCGAGGAGCTAATGAAAAACTGTTTTTT.

The CDR3: CASSFSPLRRITYNEQFF. CDR3 nucleotides: TGTGCCAGCAGTTTTTCCCCCCTTCGACGGATCACCTACAATGAGCAGTTCTTC. J is TRBJ2-1 and V is TRBV12-3 or TRBV12-4; D is undetermined. V was clipped by 3 bases and J by 2 bases, with 20 bases between them. The CDR3 spans 18 residues.

This clonotype occurred a few times. The CDR3 DNA sequence: TGCGCCAGCAGCTTCGGCCCGGACGAGCAGTACTTC. Its translation is CASSFGPDEQYF. The gene calls are TRBV5-1 and TRBJ2-7; D ambiguous. V lost 2 bases and J lost 5, with 8 bases in between. This CDR3 has 12 amino acids. Per the germline V gene, CDR1 is SGHRS and CDR2 is YFSETQ.

This clonotype was counted at least ten times. The V and J genes are TRBV29-1 and TRBJ2-5; maybe TRBD2 (6 bases). Germline-derived CDR1 and CDR2 are SQVTM and ANQGSEA. This CDR3 spans 14 amino acids. V lost 4 bases and J lost 5, with 17 bases in between. The CDR3 DNA reads TGCAGCGTTGTTCGGGACTTGAGAGAGGAGACCCAGTACTTC. Protein sequence: CSVVRDLREETQYF.

The table lists this clonotype with many counts. This chain links TRBV6-1 with TRBJ2-5, with a weak D call TRBD1 (6 bases). With 10 bases removed from V and 5 bases from J, the gap between germline ends came to 17 bases. Germline V gene data show CDR1 as MNHNS and CDR2 as SASEGT. This CDR3 comprises 13 residues. The CDR3 loop reads CATLHRAGETQYF. CDR3 DNA sequence: TGTGCCACTTTACACAGGGCTGGGGAGACCCAGTACTTC.

Many counts were recorded for this clonotype. The CDR3 DNA sequence: TGCAGTGCTAGAGACGACAGGGGCACTGAAGCTTTCTTT. It translates to CSARDDRGTEAFF. This chain joins TRBV20-1 and TRBJ1-1; 8 bases map to TRBD1. J lost 4 bases, V lost 0 bases, and 1 base had no gene match. Germline V gives CDR1 DFQATT, CDR2 SNEGSKA (reference sequence). The CDR3 has 13 residues.

This clonotype is medium-sized by share. The chain has TRBV9 and TRBJ1-4; possibly TRBD1 for D (6 bases). The length of the CDR3 is 17 residues. V gave up 0 bases and J gave up 0 bases, with 12 bases separating them. The germline V gene encodes CDR1 SGDLS and CDR2 YYNGEE. CDR3 protein: CASSVAGGHATNEKLFF. As DNA, the CDR3 is TGTGCCAGCAGCGTAGCCGGGGGGCACGCAACTAATGAAAAACTGTTTTTT.

Within the sample, this clonotype is medium-sized. The V and J genes are TRBV2 and TRBJ1-5; D gene uncertain. The germline gives CDR1 SNHLY, CDR2 FYNNEI. The CDR3 covers 15 residues. V was pared by 3 bases and J by 0 bases, with 9 bases between. The CDR3 DNA reads as TGTGCCAGCAGTGAGGAAGGGTATAGCAATCAGCCCCAGCATTTT. It encodes CASSEEGYSNQPQHF.

By sample share, this clonotype is medium-sized. A junction boundary mismatches the germline segment, possibly from a read error. CDR3: CASSLQGRRAFF. The CDR3 DNA is TGTGCTAGCAGCTTACAGGGGCGCCGGGCTTTCTTT. V gene TRBV7-7 combines with J gene TRBJ1-1, with 7 bases fitting TRBD1. Germline assignment: CDR1 SSHAT and CDR2 FNYEAQ (reference sequence). The CDR3 extends over 12 amino acids.

The chain recombines TRBV5-1 with TRBJ2-6, with D possibly TRBD1 on 6 matching bases. Trimming cost V 5 bases and J 3 bases, with 12 bases left between them. The CDR3 contains 15 residues. Germline assignment: CDR1 SGHRS and CDR2 YFSETQ. CDR3 loop: CASRTGRGGANVLTF. As DNA, the CDR3 is TGCGCCAGCAGGACAGGACGCGGTGGGGCCAACGTCCTGACTTTC.

Sample share makes this clonotype medium-sized (0.01 to 0.1%). This rearrangement joins TRBV7-8 to TRBJ2-5, with a possible D match to TRBD1 (5 bases). Germline CDR1 and CDR2: SGHVS and FQNEAQ. V was clipped by 5 bases and J by 9 bases, with 10 bases between them. The CDR3 loop spans 11 amino acids. CDR3 amino acids: CASSPKTAQYF. CDR3 sequence (DNA): TGTGCCAGCAGCCCAAAGACAGCCCAGTACTTC.

This clonotype was seen only a few times. The gene calls are TRBV27 and TRBJ1-1; D possibly corresponds to TRBD1 (6 bases). V was pared by 4 bases and J by 1 base, with 10 bases between. The CDR3 totals 14 residues. Germline CDR1 reads MNHEY; CDR2 reads SMNVEV (reference sequence). The CDR3 DNA sequence: TGTGCCAGCAGTTCAGGGGCGACGAACACTGAAGCTTTCTTT. Its translation: CASSSGATNTEAFF.

This clonotype was recorded a few times. The chain combines TRBV12-5 with TRBJ1-2, with D unclear. Trimming cost V 1 base and J 2 bases, with 20 bases left between them. The CDR3 runs to 18 residues. CDR1 LGHNT and CDR2 FRNRAP come from the germline V gene. The CDR3 DNA reads as TGTGCTAGTGGTTTGGACGGCCCCCGGCAGATCCAAAACTATGGCTACACCTTC. Its protein is CASGLDGPRQIQNYGYTF.

This clonotype is medium-sized by share. The chain links TRBV20-1 to TRBJ2-1, with TRBD2 identical over 9 bases. CDR1 DFQATT and CDR2 SNEGSKA come from the germline V gene (reference sequence). CDR3 length: 13 residues. Trimming at V came to 4 bases and at J to 5 bases, leaving 3 bases not matched to a gene. CDR3 bases: TGCAGTGCTAAGGCGGGGGGGAACAATGAGCAGTTCTTC. This sequence encodes CSAKAGGNNEQFF.

This clonotype is medium-sized (0.01 to 0.1%) by share. V gene TRBV11-2 combines with J gene TRBJ1-4, with a tentative D call TRBD1 (6 bases). V was clipped by 2 bases and J by 7 bases, with 8 bases between them. The CDR3 has 13 residues. Per germline, CDR1 SGHAT and CDR2 FQNNGV. This CDR3 reads CASSLQGIEKLFF. CDR3 DNA sequence: TGTGCCAGCAGCTTACAGGGGATTGAAAAACTGTTTTTT. The complete variable domain, with remaining parts taken from reference TRBV11-2 and TRBJ1-4, reads EAGVAQSPRYKIIEKRQSVAFWCNPISGHATLYWYQQILGQGPKLLIQFQNNGVVDDSQLPKDRFSAERLKGVDSTLKIQPAKLEDSAVYLCASSLQGIEKLFFGSGTQLSVL.

This clonotype has a count of ten or more. The gene calls are TRBV25-1 and TRBJ1-2; a possible D gene is TRBD1 (5 bases). V lost 2 bases to trimming and J lost 7 bases, with 11 bases between them. This CDR3 has 13 residues. Germline V gene lookup returns CDR1 MGHDK and CDR2 SYGVNS. The CDR3 reads CASSETGGFGYTF. The CDR3 region has the DNA TGTGCCAGCAGTGAAACAGGAGGTTTTGGCTACACCTTC.

At least ten counts were recorded for this clonotype. The chain's CDR3 is CASVPGQAYNEQFF. CDR3 sequence (DNA): TGTGCTAGTGTCCCGGGACAGGCGTACAATGAGCAGTTCTTC. This chain uses TRBV12-5 with TRBJ2-1, with 8 bases lining up with TRBD1. The CDR3 sequence is 14 residues long. The junction had 6 bases not matched to a gene; V was cut back by 7 bases and J by 4 bases. Germline CDR1 is LGHNT and CDR2 is FRNRAP.

At least ten counts were recorded for this clonotype. CDR3 in DNA: TGCGCCAGCAGCCCCCGTCCTAACACTGAAGCTTTCTTT. Translation: CASSPRPNTEAFF. The genes are TRBV5-1 and TRBJ1-1; no firm D call. The CDR3 consists of 13 residues. Germline V lookup: CDR1 SGHRS, CDR2 YFSETQ. The germline V and J ends were trimmed by 4 bases and 2 bases, with 9 bases remaining between them.

This clonotype is deemed medium-sized. The rearrangement links TRBV5-1 to TRBJ1-1; D is unclear. Trimming removed 4 bases at V and 0 bases at J, with 10 bases between. Germline V lookup: CDR1 SGHRS, CDR2 YFSETQ. This CDR3 spans 14 amino acids. CDR3 amino acids: CASSPSTLNTEAFF. The CDR3 DNA reads TGCGCCAGCAGCCCTTCGACTCTGAACACTGAAGCTTTCTTT.

By share of the sample, this clonotype is medium-sized. This chain links TRBV20-1 with TRBJ1-6; 8 bases agree with TRBD1. V was clipped by 0 bases and J by 0 bases; unmatched bases: 4. The CDR3 is 17 residues long. Germline CDR1 and CDR2: DFQATT and SNEGSKA (reference sequence). The CDR3, as DNA: TGCAGTGCTAGAGATAATGGACAGGGCTCCTATAATTCACCCCTCCACTTT. Translating gives CSARDNGQGSYNSPLHF.

This clonotype was recorded at least ten times. This rearrangement joins TRBV2 to TRBJ1-5; D unresolved. Germline assignment: CDR1 SNHLY and CDR2 FYNNEI. Trimming pared 3 bases from V and 4 bases from J, leaving 10 bases between. The CDR3 sequence is 14 residues long. The CDR3 bases are TGTGCCAGCAGTGAGGTCGTGATGAATCAGCCCCAGCATTTT. This translates into CASSEVVMNQPQHF.